Shown below are 27 T cell receptor beta chains from a single sample sequenced in a study of blood T cell repertoires in COVID-19. Libraries were prepared by immunoSEQ multiplex PCR; TCRdb keeps only in-frame clonotypes and omits some of them. In the table there are about 50,000 clones, 70% to 90% of which are singletons. Sample: peripheral blood. The source of these receptors is an elderly man with active COVID-19.

The gene calls are TRBV5-1 and TRBJ2-7; 11 bases are shared with TRBD2. The CDR3 runs 16 residues. After removal of 5 bases from V and 3 bases from J, the junction contained 10 bases not matched to a gene. The germline gives CDR1 SGHRS, CDR2 YFSETQ. The CDR3 sequence is CASSLQPGTSGYEQYF. The CDR3 DNA sequence: TGCGCCAGCAGTTTACAACCCGGGACTAGCGGCTACGAGCAGTACTTC.

A single count supports this clone. CDR3 bases: TGCGCCAGCAGCCAAGGGGGCCCGGGTTCGGTCAAAAACATTCAGTACTTC. Encoded protein: CASSQGGPGSVKNIQYF. The chain joins TRBV4-1 to TRBJ2-4; tentative D call: TRBD1 (5 bases). The CDR3 is made up of 17 amino acids. Between the trimmed V and J ends, which lost 1 base and 3 bases, there was a span of 16 bases. The germline CDR1 and CDR2 sequences are MGHRA and YSYEKL.

The rearrangement links TRBV18 to TRBJ2-1; 9 bases match TRBD1. Germline lookup yields CDR1 KGHSH and CDR2 LQKENI. This CDR3 is built from 13 residues. After removal of 5 bases from V and 9 bases from J, the junction contained 5 bases not matched to a gene. In nucleotides, the CDR3 is TGTGCCAGCTCAATACAGGGGGCCGGTGAGCAGTTCTTC. Its protein product is CASSIQGAGEQFF.

The chain links TRBV4-3 to TRBJ2-2; 10 bases are shared with TRBD1. CDR3 length equals 16 residues. V lost 3 bases to trimming and J lost 4 bases; unmatched junction nucleotides: 5. In germline, CDR1 is LGHNA, CDR2 YSLEER. The CDR3: CASSHTDRGPTGELFF. Written as DNA, the CDR3 is TGCGCCAGCAGCCATACCGACAGGGGGCCCACCGGGGAGCTGTTTTTT.

The sample holds one count of this clone. The rearrangement links TRBV6-2 or TRBV6-3 to TRBJ2-7, with 8 bases aligning to TRBD2. CDR1 is MNHEY, CDR2 SVGEGT, per germline. V shed 2 bases, J shed 2 bases, and the junction held 11 bases outside the gene matches. The CDR3 extends over 17 amino acids. In nucleotides, the CDR3 is TGTGCCAGCAGTTACCCCTCGGGTAGCGGGGCCCCCTACGAGCAGTACTTC. It codes for CASSYPSGSGAPYEQYF.

This clone was seen a single time. The chain has TRBV24-1 and TRBJ2-2, with a weak D call TRBD1 (5 bases). Per germline, CDR1 KGHDR and CDR2 SFDVKD. This CDR3 has 14 residues. Trimming left V 7 bases short and J 4 bases short, with 12 bases between. The CDR3 loop reads CATRDTTGTGELFF. CDR3 DNA: TGTGCCACCAGGGACACTACTGGCACCGGGGAGCTGTTTTTT.

The chain has TRBV5-4 and TRBJ1-3; a possible D gene is TRBD1 (6 bases). The V gene lost 0 bases and the J gene lost 4 bases, with 11 bases spanning the gap. CDR1 SGHNT and CDR2 YYREEE come from the germline V gene (reference sequence). The CDR3 extends over 15 amino acids. Here the CDR3 reads CASSLGQVDGNTIYF. Written as DNA, the CDR3 is TGTGCCAGCAGCTTGGGACAGGTGGACGGAAACACCATATATTTT.

This chain's CDR3 is CASSYGKTGGSTEAFF. The DNA of the CDR3 is TGTGCCAGCAGTTATGGAAAAACAGGGGGATCCACTGAAGCTTTCTTT. The chain employs TRBV6-5 and TRBJ1-1; 8 nucleotides agree with TRBD1. Unmatched junction bases numbered 10, after V lost 3 bases and J lost 4 bases. The CDR3 runs 16 residues. Germline CDR1 reads MNHEY; CDR2 reads SVGAGI.

The chain carries TRBV28 and TRBJ2-3; D not certain. V dropped 6 bases and J dropped 0 bases, with 4 bases sitting between them. This CDR3 spans 12 amino acids. Germline V gene sequence: CDR1 MDHEN, CDR2 SYDVKM. In DNA, the CDR3 is TGTGCCAGCAGACTAAGCACAGATACGCAGTATTTT. Translated: CASRLSTDTQYF. Combining the CDR3 with reference TRBV28 and TRBJ2-3 gives the whole variable domain DVKVTQSSRYLVKRTGEKVFLECVQDMDHENMFWYRQDPGLGLRLIYFSYDVKMKEKGDIPEGYSVSREKKERFSLILESASTNQTSMYLCASRLSTDTQYFGPGTRLTVL.

The genes are TRBV5-1 and TRBJ2-7; 7 bases line up with TRBD2. This CDR3 is 15 amino acids long. The germline gives CDR1 SGHRS, CDR2 YFSETQ. V lost 9 bases, J lost 0 bases, and 12 bases stayed unmatched. The CDR3 DNA is TGCGCCACCTCCCAAACCCTAGCGGCCTCCTACGAGCAGTACTTC. Residues: CATSQTLAASYEQYF. The full variable domain, its missing parts supplied by reference TRBV5-1 and TRBJ2-7, is KAGVTQTPRYLIKTRGQQVTLSCSPISGHRSVSWYQQTPGQGLQFLFEYFSETQRNKGNFPGRFSGRQFSNSRSEMNVSTLELGDSALYLCATSQTLAASYEQYFGPGTRLTVT.

V usage is TRBV27 and J usage is TRBJ2-1; no reliable D call. The CDR3 loop spans 15 amino acids. CDR1 is MNHEY, CDR2 SMNVEV, per germline (reference sequence). V lost 2 bases to trimming and J lost 3 bases, with 11 bases between them. In nucleotides, the CDR3 is TGTGCCAGCAGTTTAGTGGCGGAAAACTACAATGAGCAGTTCTTC. Translation: CASSLVAENYNEQFF.

V usage is TRBV11-2 and J usage is TRBJ2-7, with TRBD1 as a possible D gene (6 bases). The V end was cut by 5 bases, the J end by 0 bases, with 14 bases between. CDR1 and CDR2 from the germline V gene are SGHAT and FQNNGV. This CDR3 is 15 amino acids long. The CDR3 here is CASSALTGNSYEQYF. In DNA form, the CDR3 reads TGTGCCAGCAGCGCTCTGACAGGTAACTCCTACGAGCAGTACTTC.

The genes are TRBV28 and TRBJ1-1; 10 bases agree with TRBD1. The V segment lost 7 bases and the J segment 4 bases; nucleotides outside the gene matches: 12. Germline V CDR1 and CDR2: MDHEN, SYDVKM. The CDR3 runs 16 residues. CDR3 amino acids: CASTQNPGQGSTEAFF. The CDR3 DNA follows: TGTGCCAGCACCCAGAATCCGGGACAGGGGAGCACTGAAGCTTTCTTT.

This sequence joins TRBV19 and TRBJ1-2, with D possibly matching TRBD1 (5 bases). CDR1 is LNHDA and CDR2 is SQIVND in the germline V gene (reference sequence). The V end lost 6 bases, the J end lost 3 bases, and 14 bases lay between the germline ends. The CDR3 runs 14 residues. The CDR3 here is CASRGGAAHYGYTF. Written as DNA, the CDR3 is TGTGCCAGTAGAGGAGGGGCGGCTCACTATGGCTACACCTTC.

The chain combines TRBV6-2 or TRBV6-3 with TRBJ1-5, with 8 bases fitting TRBD1. Germline CDR1 is MNHEY and CDR2 is SVGEGT. Trimming at V came to 6 bases and at J to 5 bases, leaving 9 bases not matched to a gene. The CDR3 length is 15 residues. The CDR3 coding sequence is TGTGCCAGCAGCCCCGGACAGGGTTGGGATCAGCCCCAGCATTTT. Translating gives CASSPGQGWDQPQHF.

In DNA form, the CDR3 reads TGTGCCAGCAGCTCTGTAGCGGGCGGGGAGCTGTTTTTT. Its protein is CASSSVAGGELFF. The chain carries TRBV7-6 and TRBJ2-2; TRBD2 aligns across 7 bases. Germline lookup yields CDR1 SGHVS and CDR2 FNYEAQ. The CDR3 is 13 residues long. The V and J ends lost 4 bases and 7 bases, in that order; junction bases with no gene match: 3.

This sequence joins TRBV11-2 and TRBJ2-1, with 7 nucleotides matching TRBD1. CDR3 length equals 13 residues. Germline V gene data show CDR1 as SGHAT and CDR2 as FQNNGV. Trimming cost V 0 bases and J 10 bases; bases outside gene matches: 3. The CDR3 bases are TGTGCCAGCAGCTTAGAACCGACAGGGGAGCAGTTCTTC. It codes for CASSLEPTGEQFF.

The V and J genes are TRBV5-5 and TRBJ2-7, with D possibly TRBD2 on 6 matching bases. The length of the CDR3 is 14 residues. The germline gives CDR1 SGHKS, CDR2 YYEKEE (reference sequence). The ends were cut back, 4 bases at V and 9 bases at J, with 20 bases in the middle. DNA of the CDR3: TGTGCCAGCAGCCTTTCGAGGGACTTCGGGGGGCAGTACTTC. This sequence encodes CASSLSRDFGGQYF.

The chain uses TRBV11-3 and TRBJ2-3; the match to TRBD2 covers 7 bases. The ends lost 0 bases at V and 1 base at J; junction bases unmatched: 7. The CDR3 has 17 amino acids. CDR1 is SGHNT and CDR2 is YENEEA in the germline V gene. The CDR3 reads CASSLDGREFGTDTQYF. The CDR3 DNA reads TGTGCCAGCAGCTTAGACGGGCGGGAGTTCGGCACAGATACGCAGTATTTT.

V is TRBV14 and J is TRBJ1-6; 8 positions agree with TRBD1. V was clipped by 4 bases and J by 9 bases; unmatched bases: 8. The germline V gene encodes CDR1 SGHDN and CDR2 FVKESK. The CDR3 has 15 amino acids. In DNA, the CDR3 is TGTGCCAGCAGCCGCGACAGGGGACCTAGTTCACCCCTCCACTTT. This gives the protein CASSRDRGPSSPLHF.

The genes are TRBV9 and TRBJ2-3; D gene unclear. V lost 4 bases and J 4 bases, leaving 7 bases between the germline ends. Germline V CDR1 and CDR2: SGDLS, YYNGEE. This CDR3 has 12 residues. CDR3 in DNA: TGTGCCAGCAGCCCCCGAGCAGATACGCAGTATTTT. Its translation: CASSPRADTQYF. Together with reference TRBV9 and TRBJ2-3, the CDR3 gives the full variable domain: DSGVTQTPKHLITATGQRVTLRCSPRSGDLSVYWYQQSLDQGLQFLIQYYNGEERAKGNILERFSAQQFPDLHSELNLSSLELGDSALYFCASSPRADTQYFGPGTRLTVL.

The genes are TRBV6-2 or TRBV6-3 and TRBJ2-5; 10 nucleotides match TRBD1. The CDR3 runs 15 residues. Trimming cost V 6 bases and J 5 bases; bases outside gene matches: 9. Germline CDR1 is MNHEY and CDR2 is SVGEGT. The CDR3 reads CASRPGQGGFETQYF. DNA for the CDR3: TGTGCCAGCAGACCTGGACAGGGGGGATTTGAGACCCAGTACTTC.

In this sample, this clone turned up once. This rearrangement joins TRBV19 to TRBJ1-5; tentatively, D is TRBD1 (6 bases). Per germline, CDR1 LNHDA and CDR2 SQIVND (reference sequence). The CDR3 is 14 residues long. V was trimmed by 3 bases and J by 3 bases, leaving 9 bases between them. The CDR3: CASSITGTNQPQHF. DNA of the CDR3: TGTGCCAGTAGTATCACAGGGACCAATCAGCCCCAGCATTTT.

The chain has TRBV4-3 and TRBJ2-5, with D possibly TRBD1 on 6 matching bases. Trimming removed 0 bases from V and 1 base from J, with 6 bases in between. Germline V gene lookup returns CDR1 LGHNA and CDR2 YSLEER. The CDR3 length is 14 residues. Here the CDR3 reads CASSQDRGQETQYF. The CDR3 DNA reads as TGCGCCAGCAGCCAAGACAGGGGCCAAGAGACCCAGTACTTC.

V and J are TRBV9 and TRBJ1-2, with D hard to call. With 0 bases removed from V and 2 bases from J, the gap between germline ends came to 5 bases. The length of the CDR3 is 13 residues. Germline V lookup: CDR1 SGDLS, CDR2 YYNGEE. The chain's CDR3 is CASSVVQNYGYTF. The CDR3 DNA reads TGTGCCAGCAGCGTAGTTCAGAACTATGGCTACACCTTC.

The sample holds one count of this clone. This chain uses TRBV4-3 with TRBJ2-1, with 12 bases fitting TRBD2. This CDR3 region has 17 residues. The V gene's germline CDR1 is LGHNA and CDR2 YSLEER. J lost 9 bases, V lost 0 bases, and 9 bases had no gene match. The CDR3 DNA sequence: TGCGCCAGCAGCCAAGATTTGCTAGCGGGAGGGCGCGGTGAGCAGTTCTTC. Translation gives CASSQDLLAGGRGEQFF.

The rearrangement uses TRBV7-8 and TRBJ2-1; TRBD2 matches 9 bases. The CDR3 extends over 16 amino acids. J lost 2 bases, V lost 5 bases, and 7 bases had no gene match. Germline V gene sequence: CDR1 SGHVS, CDR2 FQNEAQ. The CDR3 DNA reads TGTGCCAGCAGCCCGCTCGCGGGGGGGACCTACAATGAGCAGTTCTTC. Its protein product is CASSPLAGGTYNEQFF.